This is a list of T cell receptor beta chains from one sample in a study of T cell changes during pregnancy in multiple sclerosis. Assay: immunoSEQ multiplex PCR; the TCRdb copy retains only in-frame clones and omits some. Seen here are fewer than 50,000 clones, approximately 87% observed once, and the top ten hold 4% to 6%. This specimen consisted of peripheral blood, obtained in the second trimester of pregnancy. Receptor source: a female donor in good health, enrolled as a control in a pregnancy study. The CDR3 runs from the conserved cysteine through the conserved F or W. A D gene is named only where the DNA matches it firmly. Clone sizes are given selectively: once, few, many, or a class where the clone is expanded.

V gene: TRBV4-2
D gene: -
J gene: TRBJ1-4
clone size: -
CDR3 protein: CASSPLVTAQGEKLFF
CDR3 DNA: TGTGCCAGCAGCCCCCTTGTGACGGCGCAGGGTGAAAAACTGTTTTTT

V gene: TRBV30
D gene: TRBD1
J gene: TRBJ1-4
clone size: few
CDR3 protein: CAWRPGQKDKLFF
CDR3 DNA: TGTGCCTGGAGACCGGGACAGAAGGATAAACTGTTTTTT

V gene: TRBV5-1
D gene: -
J gene: TRBJ1-1
clone size: -
CDR3 protein: CASRGGTEAFF
CDR3 DNA: TGCGCCAGCCGCGGGGGCACTGAAGCTTTCTTT

V gene: TRBV2
D gene: TRBD2
J gene: TRBJ2-5
clone size: once
CDR3 protein: CASKEAGSPGETQYF
CDR3 DNA: TGTGCCAGCAAAGAAGCGGGGAGCCCGGGAGAGACCCAGTACTTC

V gene: TRBV2
D gene: -
J gene: TRBJ1-4
clone size: -
CDR3 protein: CASMGARGEKLFF
CDR3 DNA: TGTGCCAGCATGGGGGCACGGGGTGAAAAACTGTTTTTT

V gene: TRBV18
D gene: -
J gene: TRBJ1-2
clone size: -
CDR3 protein: CASSPETGSYGYTF
CDR3 DNA: TGTGCCAGCTCACCTGAGACAGGTTCTTATGGCTACACCTTC

V gene: TRBV29-1
D gene: -
J gene: TRBJ2-1
clone size: -
CDR3 protein: CSVEGLEEQFF
CDR3 DNA: TGCAGCGTTGAAGGGTTAGAGGAGCAGTTCTTC

V gene: TRBV4-3
D gene: TRBD1
J gene: TRBJ1-4
clone size: -
CDR3 protein: CASSQVRDRDSEKLFF
CDR3 DNA: TGCGCCAGCAGCCAAGTTCGGGACAGGGATAGTGAAAAACTGTTTTTT

V gene: TRBV7-9
D gene: TRBD1
J gene: TRBJ1-3
clone size: -
CDR3 protein: CASSPGDRNSGNTIYF
CDR3 DNA: TGTGCCAGCAGCCCCGGGGACAGGAACTCTGGAAACACCATATATTTT

V gene: TRBV7-9
D gene: -
J gene: TRBJ1-1
clone size: -
CDR3 protein: CASSFVGGLNTEAFF
CDR3 DNA: TGTGCCAGCAGCTTTGTGGGGGGACTGAACACTGAAGCTTTCTTT

V gene: TRBV5-4
D gene: TRBD1
J gene: TRBJ1-6
clone size: -
CDR3 protein: CASSPKGGGFPNSPLHF
CDR3 DNA: TGTGCCAGCAGCCCTAAAGGGGGCGGATTCCCAAATTCACCCCTCCACTTT

V gene: TRBV19
D gene: TRBD1
J gene: TRBJ1-2
clone size: -
CDR3 protein: CASSPQGAQDYGYTF
CDR3 DNA: TGTGCCAGTAGCCCGCAGGGGGCGCAGGACTATGGCTACACCTTC

V gene: TRBV27
D gene: -
J gene: TRBJ2-2
clone size: once
CDR3 protein: CASSQQPTGELFF
CDR3 DNA: TGTGCCAGCAGTCAACAGCCCACCGGGGAGCTGTTTTTT

V gene: TRBV18
D gene: -
J gene: TRBJ2-3
clone size: -
CDR3 protein: CARPGSTDTQYF
CDR3 DNA: TGTGCCAGGCCGGGTAGCACAGATACGCAGTATTTT

V gene: TRBV30
D gene: -
J gene: TRBJ2-3
clone size: -
CDR3 protein: CASKPRLPPDTQYF
CDR3 DNA: TGTGCCTCTAAGCCCAGGCTTCCCCCAGATACGCAGTATTTT

V gene: TRBV18
D gene: -
J gene: TRBJ2-1
clone size: -
CDR3 protein: CASSPGLHEQFF
CDR3 DNA: TGTGCCAGCTCACCAGGGCTCCATGAGCAGTTCTTC

V gene: TRBV7-2
D gene: TRBD2
J gene: TRBJ2-2
clone size: -
CDR3 protein: CASSYPSGQNTGELFF
CDR3 DNA: TGTGCCAGCAGCTACCCTAGCGGACAGAACACCGGGGAGCTGTTTTTT

V gene: TRBV30
D gene: -
J gene: TRBJ2-7
clone size: -
CDR3 protein: CAWSVGTVYEQYF
CDR3 DNA: TGTGCCTGGAGTGTAGGGACTGTCTACGAGCAGTACTTC